This TCR beta chain is drawn from a study of Graves' ophthalmopathy and Graves' hyperthyroidism. The authors defined stable hyperthyroidism as no ophthalmopathy within 18 months of follow-up. It was from 8 to 10 ml of fresh peripheral blood that the PBMCs came. RNA transcripts were the template, and TCR beta CDR3 regions were amplified from them. After a first-round RT-PCR with HTBI primers, a second-round multiplex PCR was run. TCRdb analysed the multiplex PCR reads with MiXCR anew, one entry per CDR3 protein. This table holds 620,000 or so distinct CDR3 sequences, 22% found once. This clonotype has just a few counts. One end of the junction does not line up with germline, which may come from a read error. Germline lookup yields CDR1 PRHDT and CDR2 FYEKMQ (reference sequence). The CDR3 is made up of 14 amino acids.

This clonotype was obtained from a young woman with stable Graves' hyperthyroidism. Some clones in this sample may be carry-over from other donors' samples. The sample comprised peripheral blood. The rearrangement joins TRBV13 to TRBJ1-1, with D maybe TRBD1 (5 bases). CDR3 loop: CAISLWGTNTEAFF. CDR3 nucleotides: TGTGCCATCAGCTTATGGGGCACCAACACTGAAGCTTTCTTT.